Listed below are T cell receptor beta chains from one sample, sequenced in a study of blood T cells in healthy people across ages. In TCRdb, the 5' RACE reads were re-called with MiXCR into one record per CDR3 protein. The table lists more than 600,000 distinct CDR3 sequences, more than 20% of them singletons. These data were also reused for a study on T cells of mothers and their children.

Sequencing was performed on blood. The receptors come from a boy aged 10-17 years in good health. The CDR3 runs from the conserved cysteine through the conserved F or W. Only some rows state a clone size, as once, few, many or a class for expanded clones.

CDR3aa: CASSLNHEDEAFF; abundance: -; j_gene: TRBJ1-1; v_gene: TRBV7-2
CDR3aa: CASSPQGQTDTQYF; abundance: -; j_gene: TRBJ2-3; v_gene: TRBV12-3/TRBV12-4
CDR3aa: CASSLEPPRSETQYF; abundance: -; j_gene: TRBJ2-5; v_gene: TRBV11-2
CDR3aa: CASSLWEGANTF; abundance: -; j_gene: TRBJ1-2; v_gene: TRBV28
CDR3aa: CATSESDWYNEQFF; abundance: -; j_gene: TRBJ2-1; v_gene: TRBV24-1
CDR3aa: CSVPGPGSNYGYTF; abundance: few; j_gene: TRBJ1-2; v_gene: TRBV29-1
CDR3aa: CSVGRGGSGDTQYF; abundance: -; j_gene: TRBJ2-3; v_gene: TRBV29-1
CDR3aa: CASSEARPGQRAYEQYF; abundance: -; j_gene: TRBJ2-7; v_gene: TRBV25-1
CDR3aa: CASSGPVVMNTEAFF; abundance: -; j_gene: TRBJ1-1; v_gene: TRBV28
CDR3aa: CSARDNNPRFIPYEQYF; abundance: -; j_gene: -; v_gene: TRBV20-1
CDR3aa: CASSPTQYNEQFF; abundance: many; j_gene: TRBJ2-1; v_gene: TRBV27
CDR3aa: CASSPHLAIPNNEQFF; abundance: -; j_gene: TRBJ2-1; v_gene: TRBV11-2
CDR3aa: CSARATTSGPYNEQFF; abundance: -; j_gene: TRBJ2-1; v_gene: TRBV20-1
CDR3aa: CASSSEAGGPETQYF; abundance: -; j_gene: -; v_gene: TRBV7-2
CDR3aa: CASSQDLAGGLVEQYF; abundance: -; j_gene: -; v_gene: TRBV4-2